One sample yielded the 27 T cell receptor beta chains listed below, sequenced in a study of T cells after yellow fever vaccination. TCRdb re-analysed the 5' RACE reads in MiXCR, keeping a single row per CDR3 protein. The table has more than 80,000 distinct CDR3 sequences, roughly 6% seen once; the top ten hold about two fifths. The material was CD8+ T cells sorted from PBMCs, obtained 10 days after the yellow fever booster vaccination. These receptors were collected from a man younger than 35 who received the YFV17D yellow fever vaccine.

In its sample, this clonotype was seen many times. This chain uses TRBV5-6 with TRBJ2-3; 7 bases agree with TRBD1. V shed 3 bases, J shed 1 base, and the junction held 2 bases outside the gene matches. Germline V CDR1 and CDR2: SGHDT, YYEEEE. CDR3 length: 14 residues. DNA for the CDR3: TGTGCCAGCAGCTCAACAGGGGGCACAGATACGCAGTATTTT. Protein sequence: CASSSTGGTDTQYF.

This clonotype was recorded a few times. The CDR3 region has the DNA TGTGCCAGCAGCTCACGACAGGGACCCTACGAGCAGTACTTC. Translated, it gives CASSSRQGPYEQYF. The chain is built from TRBV7-8 and TRBJ2-7; 7 bases fit TRBD1. The J segment lost 2 bases and the V segment lost 4 bases, leaving 5 bases of the junction unmatched. Germline V lookup: CDR1 SGHVS, CDR2 FQNEAQ. The CDR3 spans 14 residues.

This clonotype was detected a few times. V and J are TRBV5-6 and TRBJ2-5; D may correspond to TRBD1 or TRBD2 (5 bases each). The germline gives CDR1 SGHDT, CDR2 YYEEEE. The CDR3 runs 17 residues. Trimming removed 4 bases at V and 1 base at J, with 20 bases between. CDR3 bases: TGTGCCAGCAGCCAAGAGGAGTGGGGGAAGCCCCAAGAGACCCAGTACTTC. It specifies CASSQEEWGKPQETQYF.

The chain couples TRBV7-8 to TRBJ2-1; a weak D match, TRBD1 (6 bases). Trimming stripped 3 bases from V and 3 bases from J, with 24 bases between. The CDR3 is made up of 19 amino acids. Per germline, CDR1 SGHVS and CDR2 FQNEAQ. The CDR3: CASSFKLDTGRRDYNEQFF. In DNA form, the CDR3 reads TGTGCCAGCAGCTTTAAATTGGACACAGGGCGTCGGGACTACAATGAGCAGTTCTTC.

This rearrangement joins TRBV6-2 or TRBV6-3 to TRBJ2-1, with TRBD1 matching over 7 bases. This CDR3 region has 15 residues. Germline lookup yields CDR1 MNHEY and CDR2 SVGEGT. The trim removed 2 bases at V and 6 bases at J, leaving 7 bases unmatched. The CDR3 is CASSYGQAVVNEQFF. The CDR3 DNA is TGTGCCAGCAGTTACGGACAGGCGGTGGTCAATGAGCAGTTCTTC.

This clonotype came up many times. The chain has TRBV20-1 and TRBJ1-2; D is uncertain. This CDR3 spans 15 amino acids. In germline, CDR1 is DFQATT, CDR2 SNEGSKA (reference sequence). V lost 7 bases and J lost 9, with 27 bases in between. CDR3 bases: TGCAGTGGATTCCCCTACCTGGACGGAATTTATAGCTACACCTTC. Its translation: CSGFPYLDGIYSYTF.

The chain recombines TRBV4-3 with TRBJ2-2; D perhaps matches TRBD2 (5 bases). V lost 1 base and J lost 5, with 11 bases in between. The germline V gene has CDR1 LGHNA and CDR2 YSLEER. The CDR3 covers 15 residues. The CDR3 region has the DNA TGCGCCAGCAGCCAAGGTCTGGGGAGAACCGGGGAGCTGTTTTTT. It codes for CASSQGLGRTGELFF.

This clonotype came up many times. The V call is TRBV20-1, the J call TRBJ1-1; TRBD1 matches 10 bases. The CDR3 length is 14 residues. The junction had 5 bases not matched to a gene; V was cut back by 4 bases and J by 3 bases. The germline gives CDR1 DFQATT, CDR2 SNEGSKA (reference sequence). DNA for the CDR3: TGCAGTGCTAAAGCGGACAGGGGGGACACTGAAGCTTTCTTT. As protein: CSAKADRGDTEAFF.

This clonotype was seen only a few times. Here the CDR3 reads CASSTGIAKNIQYF. The CDR3 nucleotides read TGTGCCAGCAGCACAGGAATAGCCAAAAACATTCAGTACTTC. The chain is built from TRBV5-6 and TRBJ2-4; maybe TRBD1 (5 bases). The V gene's germline CDR1 is SGHDT and CDR2 YYEEEE. Trimming took 4 bases from V and 0 from J, leaving 8 bases between them. This CDR3 is 14 amino acids long.

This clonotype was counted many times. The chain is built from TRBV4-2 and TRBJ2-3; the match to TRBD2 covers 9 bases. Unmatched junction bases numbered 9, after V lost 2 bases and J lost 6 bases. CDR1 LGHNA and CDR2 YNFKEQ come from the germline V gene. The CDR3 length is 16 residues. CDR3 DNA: TGTGCCAGCAGCCAACTGAGCGGGGGGCCATCCGATACGCAGTATTTT. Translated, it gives CASSQLSGGPSDTQYF.

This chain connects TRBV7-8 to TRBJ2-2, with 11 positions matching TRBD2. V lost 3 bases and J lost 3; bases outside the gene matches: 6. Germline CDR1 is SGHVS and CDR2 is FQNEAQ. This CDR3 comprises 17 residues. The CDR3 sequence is CASSLPSGGQDTGELFF. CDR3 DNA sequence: TGTGCCAGCAGCTTGCCTAGCGGGGGGCAGGACACCGGGGAGCTGTTTTTT.

CDR3 sequence: CASSYSRNEQFF. The CDR3 region has the DNA TGTGCCAGCAGTTACTCGAGGAATGAGCAGTTCTTC. The chain is built from TRBV6-5 and TRBJ2-1; D remains unclear. The ends were cut back, 0 bases at V and 7 bases at J, with 4 bases in the middle. The CDR3 is made up of 12 amino acids. Per the germline V gene, CDR1 is MNHEY and CDR2 is SVGAGI.

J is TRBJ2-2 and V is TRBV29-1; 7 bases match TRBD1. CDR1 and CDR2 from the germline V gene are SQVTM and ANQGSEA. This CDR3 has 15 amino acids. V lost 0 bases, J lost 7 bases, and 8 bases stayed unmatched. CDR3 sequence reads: CSVEDMDRFGGELFF. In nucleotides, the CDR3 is TGCAGCGTTGAAGATATGGACAGGTTTGGCGGGGAGCTGTTTTTT.

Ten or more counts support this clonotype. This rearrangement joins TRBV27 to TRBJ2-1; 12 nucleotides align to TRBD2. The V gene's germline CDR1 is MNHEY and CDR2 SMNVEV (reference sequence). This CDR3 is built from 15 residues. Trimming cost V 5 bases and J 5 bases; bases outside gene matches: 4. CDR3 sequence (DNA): TGTGCCAGCAGTCCGAGGACTAGCGGGAACAATGAGCAGTTCTTC. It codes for CASSPRTSGNNEQFF.

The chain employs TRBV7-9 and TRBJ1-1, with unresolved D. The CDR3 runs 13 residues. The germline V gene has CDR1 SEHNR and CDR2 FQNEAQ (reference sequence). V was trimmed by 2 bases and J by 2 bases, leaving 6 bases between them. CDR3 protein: CASSLQVNTEAFF. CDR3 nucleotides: TGTGCCAGCAGCTTACAGGTTAACACTGAAGCTTTCTTT. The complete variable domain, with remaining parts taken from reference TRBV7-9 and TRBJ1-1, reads DTGVSQNPRHKITKRGQNVTFRCDPISEHNRLYWYRQTLGQGPEFLTYFQNEAQLEKSRLLSDRFSAERPKGSFSTLEIQRTEQGDSAMYLCASSLQVNTEAFFGQGTRLTVV.

CDR3 amino acids: CASSPIGPNSPLHF. The CDR3 DNA sequence: TGCGCCAGCAGCCCAATAGGCCCTAATTCACCCCTCCACTTT. The genes are TRBV4-3 and TRBJ1-6; D uncertain. The CDR3 consists of 14 residues. Germline-derived CDR1 and CDR2 are LGHNA and YSLEER. V was pared by 4 bases and J by 6 bases, with 10 bases between.

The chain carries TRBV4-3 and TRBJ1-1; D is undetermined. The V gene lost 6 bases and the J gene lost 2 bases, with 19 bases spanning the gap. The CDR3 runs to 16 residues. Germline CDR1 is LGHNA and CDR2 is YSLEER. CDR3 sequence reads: CASSPPSTNPNTEAFF. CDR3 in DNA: TGCGCCAGCAGTCCCCCGTCCACCAATCCAAACACTGAAGCTTTCTTT.

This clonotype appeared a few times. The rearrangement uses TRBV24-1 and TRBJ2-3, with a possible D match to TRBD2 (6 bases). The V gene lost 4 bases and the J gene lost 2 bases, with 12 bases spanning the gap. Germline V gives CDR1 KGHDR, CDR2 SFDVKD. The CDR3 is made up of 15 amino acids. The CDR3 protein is CATSDPLDYTDTQYF. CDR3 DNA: TGTGCCACCAGTGACCCTTTGGACTACACAGATACGCAGTATTTT.

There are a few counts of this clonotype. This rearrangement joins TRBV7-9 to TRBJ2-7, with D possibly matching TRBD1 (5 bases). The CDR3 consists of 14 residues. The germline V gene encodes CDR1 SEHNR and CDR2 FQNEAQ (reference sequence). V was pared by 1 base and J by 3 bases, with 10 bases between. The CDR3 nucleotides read TGTGCCAGCAGCTTAGGGGGCAGAGGCTACGAGCAGTACGTC. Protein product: CASSLGGRGYEQYV.

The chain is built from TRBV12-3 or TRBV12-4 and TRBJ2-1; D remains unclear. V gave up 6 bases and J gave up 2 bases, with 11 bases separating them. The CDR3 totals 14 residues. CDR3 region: CASSPGAPYNEQFF. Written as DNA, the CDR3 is TGTGCCAGCAGCCCCGGTGCGCCCTACAATGAGCAGTTCTTC.

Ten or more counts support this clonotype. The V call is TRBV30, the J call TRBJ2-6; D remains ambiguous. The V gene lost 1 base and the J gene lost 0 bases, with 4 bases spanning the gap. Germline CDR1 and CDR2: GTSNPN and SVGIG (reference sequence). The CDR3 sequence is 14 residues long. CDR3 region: CAWSEDSGANVLTF. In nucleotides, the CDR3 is TGTGCCTGGAGTGAAGACTCTGGGGCCAACGTCCTGACTTTC.

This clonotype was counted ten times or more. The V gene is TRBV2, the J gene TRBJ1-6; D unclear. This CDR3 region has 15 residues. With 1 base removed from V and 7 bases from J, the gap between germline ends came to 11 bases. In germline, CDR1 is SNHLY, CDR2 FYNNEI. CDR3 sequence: CASSEDSLLNSPLHF. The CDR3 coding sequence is TGTGCCAGCAGTGAAGACAGTTTACTCAATTCACCCCTCCACTTT.

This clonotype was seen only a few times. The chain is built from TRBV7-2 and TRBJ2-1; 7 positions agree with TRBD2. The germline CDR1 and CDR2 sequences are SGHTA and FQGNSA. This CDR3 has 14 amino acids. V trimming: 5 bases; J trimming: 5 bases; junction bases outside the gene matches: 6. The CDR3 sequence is CASSPGLGNNEQFF. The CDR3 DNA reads TGTGCCAGCAGCCCAGGACTAGGAAACAATGAGCAGTTCTTC. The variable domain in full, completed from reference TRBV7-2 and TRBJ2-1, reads GAGVSQSPSNKVTEKGKDVELRCDPISGHTALYWYRQSLGQGLEFLIYFQGNSAPDKSGLPSDRFSAERTGGSVSTLTIQRTQQEDSAVYLCASSPGLGNNEQFFGPGTRLTVL.

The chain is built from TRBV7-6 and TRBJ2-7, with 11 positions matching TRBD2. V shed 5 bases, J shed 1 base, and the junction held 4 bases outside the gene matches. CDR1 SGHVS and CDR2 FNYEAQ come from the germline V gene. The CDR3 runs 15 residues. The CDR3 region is CASSEGLAASYEQYF. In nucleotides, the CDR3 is TGTGCCAGCAGCGAGGGACTAGCGGCTTCCTACGAGCAGTACTTC.

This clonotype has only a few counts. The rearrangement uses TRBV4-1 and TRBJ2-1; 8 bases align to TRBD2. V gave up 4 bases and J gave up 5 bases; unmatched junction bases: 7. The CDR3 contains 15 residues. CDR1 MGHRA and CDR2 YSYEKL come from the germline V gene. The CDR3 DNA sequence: TGCGCCAGCAGCCCATTCGGGGGGGCCGACAATGAGCAGTTCTTC. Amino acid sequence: CASSPFGGADNEQFF.

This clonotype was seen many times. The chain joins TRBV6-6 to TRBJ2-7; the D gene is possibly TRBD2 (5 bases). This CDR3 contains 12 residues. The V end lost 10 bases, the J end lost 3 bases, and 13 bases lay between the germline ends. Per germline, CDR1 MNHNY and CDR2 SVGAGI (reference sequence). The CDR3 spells CATFAGLYEQYF. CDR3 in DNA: TGTGCCACCTTCGCGGGCCTCTACGAGCAGTACTTC.

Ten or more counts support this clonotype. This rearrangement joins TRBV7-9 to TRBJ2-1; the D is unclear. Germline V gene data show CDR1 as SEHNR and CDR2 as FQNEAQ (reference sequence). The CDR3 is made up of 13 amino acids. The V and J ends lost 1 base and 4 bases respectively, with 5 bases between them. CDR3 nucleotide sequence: TGTGCCAGCAGCTTAGGATTGTACAATGAGCAGTTCTTC. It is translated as CASSLGLYNEQFF.